Listed here are 14 T cell receptor beta chains from one sample, sequenced in a study of T-cell memory formation after mild COVID-19. TCRdb redid the calling of the 5' RACE reads with MiXCR, one entry per CDR3 protein. The sample gives approximately 440,000 distinct CDR3 sequences, 20% of which show up once; around 9.2% is in the top ten. Sequenced sample: PBMCs or a T cell subset sorted from them (not recorded which). Receptors were obtained from an adult woman who had mild COVID-19 (a few samples of this study predate the infection). Cell type and time point are not known.

This clonotype was seen a handful of times. The rearrangement links TRBV18 to TRBJ2-3; D remains unclear. V lost 3 bases, J lost 4 bases, and 11 bases lay in between. The CDR3 has 14 residues. Germline values: CDR1 KGHSH, CDR2 LQKENI. This CDR3 is CASSPAQQADTQYF. CDR3 DNA sequence: TGTGCCAGCTCACCTGCCCAGCAGGCAGATACGCAGTATTTT.

This chain joins TRBV5-1 and TRBJ1-2; D is possibly TRBD1 (6 bases). V was pared by 0 bases and J by 9 bases, with 18 bases between. CDR1 is SGHRS, CDR2 YFSETQ, per germline. This CDR3 has 15 amino acids. This CDR3 is CASSLVGTNNKSYTF. CDR3 nucleotide sequence: TGCGCCAGCAGCTTGGTTGGGACAAACAATAAGAGCTACACCTTC.

This clonotype turned up a few times. V is TRBV4-2 and J is TRBJ2-3, with 8 bases fitting TRBD1. V dropped 4 bases and J dropped 2; count of bases not matched to a gene: 2. Looked up from germline, CDR1 is LGHNA and CDR2 is YNFKEQ. This CDR3 comprises 14 residues. The CDR3 sequence is CASSPDRATDTQYF. The CDR3 DNA is TGTGCCAGCAGCCCGGACAGGGCCACAGATACGCAGTATTTT.

V gene TRBV20-1 combines with J gene TRBJ2-2; D is perhaps TRBD1 (6 bases). Trimming removed 6 bases from V and 0 bases from J, with 8 bases in between. Germline CDR1 reads DFQATT; CDR2 reads SNEGSKA (reference sequence). The CDR3 is 13 residues long. The CDR3 loop reads CSAGAANTGELFF. CDR3 sequence (DNA): TGCAGTGCGGGGGCGGCGAACACCGGGGAGCTGTTTTTT.

The J gene is TRBJ1-1, the V gene TRBV7-9; D is unclear. V shed 2 bases and J shed 0 bases, with 10 bases lying between them. The CDR3 is 15 amino acids. Germline V CDR1 and CDR2: SEHNR, FQNEAQ (reference sequence). The CDR3 DNA is TGTGCCAGCAGCTTATCCAGCCTGGTGAACACTGAAGCTTTCTTT. Encoded protein: CASSLSSLVNTEAFF.

Concerning this clonotype itself: Relative to the germline gene, one junction end is altered; a read error may explain this. This chain joins TRBV15 and TRBJ2-1; 9 bases map to TRBD2. Germline lookup yields CDR1 LNHNV and CDR2 YYDKDF (reference sequence). CDR3 length: 16 amino acids. The CDR3 nucleotides are TGTGCCACCAGCGGAGAGGCTAGCGGGGCCTACAATGAGCAGTTCTTC. It encodes CATSGEASGAYNEQFF.

The sample holds a few counts of this clonotype. V usage is TRBV10-3 and J usage is TRBJ2-7; weak D call: TRBD1 (6 bases). Trimming pared 10 bases from V and 0 bases from J, leaving 16 bases between. This CDR3 region has 14 residues. CDR1 and CDR2 from the germline V gene are ENHRY and SYGVKD. CDR3 coding DNA: TGTGCCACCCGACTCCGGGACAACTCCTACGAGCAGTACTTC. Its translation is CATRLRDNSYEQYF.

The sample holds a few counts of this clonotype. The V call is TRBV5-5, the J call TRBJ2-7, with 10 positions matching TRBD1. V shed 4 bases and J 5 bases; nucleotides not matched to a gene: 6. This CDR3 is built from 14 residues. CDR1 is SGHKS and CDR2 is YYEKEE in the germline V gene (reference sequence). The CDR3 spells CASSQGTGVHEQYF. CDR3 DNA: TGTGCCAGCAGCCAGGGGACAGGGGTGCACGAGCAGTACTTC.

This chain joins TRBV12-3 or TRBV12-4 and TRBJ2-7; TRBD1 matches 7 bases. V lost 6 bases to trimming and J lost 5 bases; unmatched junction nucleotides: 10. This CDR3 has 14 residues. CDR3 bases: TGTGCCAGCAGAGCGCCGACAGGGATCAACGAGCAGTACTTC. Amino acid sequence: CASRAPTGINEQYF.

Only a few counts were recorded for this clonotype. The chain is built from TRBV4-1 and TRBJ2-3; unclear D gene. Trimming took 0 bases from V and 2 from J, leaving 9 bases between them. Germline CDR1 and CDR2: MGHRA and YSYEKL. The CDR3 extends over 15 amino acids. The chain's CDR3 is CASSQDRSLTDTQYF. CDR3 coding DNA: TGCGCCAGCAGCCAAGATAGGAGTCTCACAGATACGCAGTATTTT.

The table lists this clonotype with a few counts. This chain links TRBV20-1 with TRBJ2-3; 7 bases are shared with TRBD1. The CDR3 contains 14 residues. Trimming took 6 bases from V and 0 from J; bases not matched to a gene: 6. Germline V lookup: CDR1 DFQATT, CDR2 SNEGSKA (reference sequence). The CDR3 here is CSATWDRSTDTQYF. For the CDR3, the DNA is TGCAGTGCAACATGGGACAGAAGCACAGATACGCAGTATTTT.

This clonotype was seen a few times. The rearrangement uses TRBV6-5 and TRBJ2-3; 7 bases match TRBD2. From germline, CDR1 is MNHEY and CDR2 SVGAGI. V lost 2 bases and J lost 1; bases outside the gene matches: 3. This CDR3 comprises 15 residues. CDR3 protein: CASSYGTMGTDTQYF. The CDR3 nucleotides read TGTGCCAGCAGTTACGGGACTATGGGCACAGATACGCAGTATTTT.

This clonotype was recorded a few times. CDR3 sequence: CASSTTSGRATYEQYF. CDR3 sequence (DNA): TGTGCCAGCAGCACCACTAGCGGGAGGGCCACTTACGAGCAGTACTTC. The chain uses TRBV7-8 and TRBJ2-7; 13 positions agree with TRBD2. The germline gives CDR1 SGHVS, CDR2 FQNEAQ. The V and J ends lost 5 bases and 4 bases, in that order; junction bases with no gene match: 8. This CDR3 has 16 residues.

This chain links TRBV5-1 with TRBJ2-7; 11 bases fit TRBD2. This CDR3 contains 17 residues. V shed 0 bases, J shed 0 bases, and the junction held 5 bases outside the gene matches. Germline V CDR1 and CDR2: SGHRS, YFSETQ. CDR3 residues: CASSLGSTSGGSYEQYF. The CDR3 DNA is TGCGCCAGCAGCTTGGGATCCACTAGCGGGGGCTCCTACGAGCAGTACTTC.